The 8 T cell receptor beta chains listed next were all sequenced from one sample in a study of response to subunit inactivated influenza vaccine. TCRdb processed the RT-PCR reads anew with MiXCR; each CDR3 protein has one entry. Of 290,000 or so distinct CDR3 sequences in the sample, 22% were seen once. Here the sequenced sample was PBMCs from blood, taken approximately 20 months after vaccination. The source is a man aged 50-75 years who received an inactivated influenza vaccine.

This clonotype came up many times. The chain recombines TRBV7-8 with TRBJ1-5; tentatively, D is TRBD1 (5 bases). The CDR3 is made up of 15 amino acids. V lost 5 bases and J 2 bases, leaving 13 bases between the germline ends. CDR1 and CDR2 from the germline V gene are SGHVS and FQNEAQ. CDR3 sequence reads: CASSPDSGGNQPQHF. The CDR3 nucleotides are TGTGCCAGCAGCCCCGACAGTGGGGGCAATCAGCCCCAGCATTTT.

This clonotype occurred a few times. The chain is built from TRBV3-1 and TRBJ2-2; D is unresolved. Germline V gene data show CDR1 as LGHDT and CDR2 as YNNKEL (reference sequence). The CDR3 is 14 amino acids. V gave up 3 bases and J gave up 4 bases, with 9 bases separating them. The CDR3 DNA reads TGTGCCAGCAGCCAGGGCTGGACCACCGGGGAGCTGTTTTTT. Translating it yields CASSQGWTTGELFF.

The rearrangement joins TRBV29-1 to TRBJ2-3; TRBD2 aligns across 10 bases. The CDR3 has 14 residues. The junction had 6 bases not matched to a gene; V was cut back by 2 bases and J by 7 bases. Per germline, CDR1 SQVTM and CDR2 ANQGSEA. The CDR3 spells CSVELASGRYTQYF. The CDR3 bases are TGCAGCGTTGAATTGGCTAGCGGGAGATATACGCAGTATTTT.

The chain's CDR3 is CARSEATGGEKLFF. The CDR3 DNA sequence: TGTGCCAGAAGCGAAGCCACAGGGGGCGAAAAACTGTTTTTT. This rearrangement joins TRBV5-3 to TRBJ1-4, with TRBD1 matching over 9 bases. TRBV5-3 is identified as an open reading frame with a role that is uncertain. V was clipped by 4 bases and J by 8 bases; unmatched bases: 6. The CDR3 totals 14 residues.

This clonotype was seen repeatedly, ten times or more. CDR3 sequence (DNA): TGTGCCATCAGTGAGTCGCGCAGACGGAGCTCCTATAATTCACCCCTCCACTTT. It yields the protein CAISESRRRSSYNSPLHF. The chain links TRBV10-3 to TRBJ1-6; no clear D. Between the trimmed V and J ends, which lost 0 bases and 0 bases, there was a span of 12 bases. CDR1 and CDR2 (germline): ENHRY, SYGVKD. The CDR3 is 18 amino acids.

This clonotype was found a few times. The V gene is TRBV10-3, the J gene TRBJ1-3; D gene uncertain. Trimming shortened V by 0 bases and J by 4 bases, and 7 bases separated the two germline ends. The CDR3 spans 14 residues. CDR1 and CDR2 (germline): ENHRY, SYGVKD. The CDR3 DNA sequence: TGTGCCATCAGTGAGTCGGTATTCGGAAACACCATATATTTT. Translated: CAISESVFGNTIYF.

This clonotype was found a few times. The chain carries TRBV11-3 and TRBJ2-1; possibly TRBD1 for D (5 bases). Germline V gene data show CDR1 as SGHNT and CDR2 as YENEEA. Trimming pared 5 bases from V and 4 bases from J, leaving 15 bases between. This CDR3 is built from 15 residues. CDR3 in amino acids: CASSRTATEYNEQFF. The CDR3 DNA follows: TGTGCCAGCAGCCGTACGGCGACAGAATACAATGAGCAGTTCTTC.

The V gene is TRBV28, the J gene TRBJ1-5, with D unclear. The CDR3 covers 15 residues. In germline, CDR1 is MDHEN, CDR2 SYDVKM. Deletions cut 3 bases from V and 2 bases from J, with 11 bases between. The DNA for the CDR3 is TGTGCCAGCAGTTTGGTTCAGCTTGGCAATCAGCCCCAGCATTTT. This translates into CASSLVQLGNQPQHF. The entire variable domain, with the rest obtained from reference TRBV28 and TRBJ1-5, is as follows: DVKVTQSSRYLVKRTGEKVFLECVQDMDHENMFWYRQDPGLGLRLIYFSYDVKMKEKGDIPEGYSVSREKKERFSLILESASTNQTSMYLCASSLVQLGNQPQHFGDGTRLSIL.